This record concerns one T cell receptor (beta chain) sequence. Profiling relied on immunoSEQ multiplex PCR, and the TCRdb table lists in-frame clones only, not all of them. The sample lists about 160,000 clones; about four fifths were seen once. This sample was included in a study of blood T cell repertoires in COVID-19. Turning to the study itself: COVID-19 samples from acute and convalescent phases originated in the United States, Italy and Spain. Sources were T cells, B-cell-depleted T cells, or PBMCs; the material itself was cDNA or gDNA.

Trimming removed 2 bases from V and 6 bases from J; junction bases left unmatched: 9. The CDR3 spans 16 residues. Germline V gives CDR1 SGDLS, CDR2 YYNGEE. Sequencing used peripheral blood. The TCR comes from a man between 65 and 80 years old who had recovered from COVID-19. V is TRBV9 and J is TRBJ2-1; 9 bases fit TRBD1. The CDR3 DNA is TGTGCCAGCAGCGTGACTCCGGGACAGGGCCCCAATGAGCAGTTCTTC. Amino acids: CASSVTPGQGPNEQFF.